This TCR beta chain was captured in a study of shared clonotypes between healthy human individuals. Study conclusions and caveats: Lower generation probabilities were found for non-shared clonotypes than for those shared by all four donors.

TCRdb keeps only in-frame clones here, not all; method: immunoSEQ multiplex PCR. The profile shows a few million clones, 85% to 95% of them singletons. The CDR3 is 15 amino acids. Looked up from germline, CDR1 is MNHNS and CDR2 is SASEGT. J lost 1 base, V lost 4 bases, and 1 base had no gene match. With respect to this clone: Its antigen is as yet unknown.

The V call is TRBV6-1, the J call TRBJ2-7, with TRBD2 identical over 13 bases. Sequenced input: naive CD4+ T cells from PBMCs. Subset of the sample: CD45RA+ positively selected. The TCR comes from a man aged 18-30 years in good health. Some clones in this sample may be carry-over from other donors' samples. CDR3 nucleotides: TGTGCCAGCAGTGGACTAGCGGGAGGATCCTACGAGCAGTACTTC. It encodes CASSGLAGGSYEQYF.